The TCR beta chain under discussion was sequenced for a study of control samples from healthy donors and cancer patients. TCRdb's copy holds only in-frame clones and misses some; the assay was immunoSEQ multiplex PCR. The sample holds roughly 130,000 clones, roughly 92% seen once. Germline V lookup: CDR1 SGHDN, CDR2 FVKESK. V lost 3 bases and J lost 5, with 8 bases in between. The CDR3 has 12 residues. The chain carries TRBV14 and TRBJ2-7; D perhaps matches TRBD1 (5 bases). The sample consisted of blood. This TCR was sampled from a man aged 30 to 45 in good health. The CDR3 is CASSHKGHEQYF. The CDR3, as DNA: TGTGCCAGCAGCCATAAGGGGCACGAGCAGTACTTC.